A selection of T cell receptor beta chains follows, all from one sample in a study of cytomegalovirus exposure and HLA in healthy donors. TCRdb keeps only in-frame clones here, not all; method: immunoSEQ multiplex PCR. Seen here are more than 150,000 clones, around 77% observed once, and the top ten hold about 1.6%. The sequencing sample was made of PBMCs. The receptors shown here come from a man in his forties in good health and CMV-seronegative. The CDR3 runs from the conserved cysteine through the conserved F or W. The D gene is left open where the match is weak. The listing skips clone size in some rows; elsewhere it reads once, few, many or a size class.

V gene: TRBV6-1
D gene: TRBD1
J gene: TRBJ1-1
clone size: NA
CDR3 DNA: TGTGCCAGCAGGGACCGACAGGGGCGATACACTGAAGCTTTCTTT
CDR3 protein: CASRDRQGRYTEAFF

V gene: TRBV2
D gene: NA
J gene: TRBJ1-5
clone size: once
CDR3 DNA: TGTGCCAGCAGCCGGGAAAGCAATCAGCCCCAGCATTTT
CDR3 protein: CASSRESNQPQHF

V gene: TRBV21-1
D gene: NA
J gene: TRBJ1-5
clone size: NA
CDR3 DNA: TGTGCCAGCAGCAAAGCAGCAACAGGCGGATGCCAGCCCCAGCATTTT
CDR3 protein: CASSKAATGGCQPQHF

V gene: TRBV7-3
D gene: TRBD1
J gene: TRBJ2-7
clone size: NA
CDR3 DNA: TGTGCCAGCAGCTTAGACAGGGACGACGAGCAGTACTTC
CDR3 protein: CASSLDRDDEQYF

V gene: TRBV11-3
D gene: TRBD2
J gene: TRBJ2-3
clone size: NA
CDR3 DNA: TGTGCCAGCAGCGCCCTAGCGGGAATCACAGATACGCAGTATTTT
CDR3 protein: CASSALAGITDTQYF

V gene: TRBV12-5
D gene: TRBD1
J gene: TRBJ2-1
clone size: NA
CDR3 DNA: TGTGCTAGTGGTTTTGGGACAGGGGGCGCCAAGGTCGGCAATGAGCAGTTCTTC
CDR3 protein: CASGFGTGGAKVGNEQFF

V gene: TRBV5-1
D gene: TRBD1
J gene: TRBJ2-1
clone size: NA
CDR3 DNA: TGCGCCAGCAGCACCACCGGGACAGGGGACTACAATGAGCAGTTCTTC
CDR3 protein: CASSTTGTGDYNEQFF

V gene: TRBV19
D gene: TRBD1
J gene: TRBJ1-2
clone size: NA
CDR3 DNA: TGTGCCAGTAGTCCGAGGACAGGGACCATCTATGGCTACACCTTC
CDR3 protein: CASSPRTGTIYGYTF

V gene: TRBV5-4
D gene: TRBD1
J gene: TRBJ1-1
clone size: NA
CDR3 DNA: TGTGCCAGCAGCTTGCGGGACAGGGGGTCCACTGAAGCTTTCTTT
CDR3 protein: CASSLRDRGSTEAFF

V gene: TRBV28
D gene: NA
J gene: TRBJ2-2
clone size: NA
CDR3 DNA: TGTGCCAGCAGTTTGTTAAACCGACTGAACACCGGGGAGCTGTTTTTT
CDR3 protein: CASSLLNRLNTGELFF

V gene: TRBV27
D gene: TRBD2
J gene: TRBJ2-1
clone size: NA
CDR3 DNA: TGTGCCAGCAGACCTCTAGCGGGGCCATACAATGAGCAGTTCTTC
CDR3 protein: CASRPLAGPYNEQFF

V gene: TRBV27
D gene: TRBD2
J gene: TRBJ2-5
clone size: few
CDR3 DNA: TGTGCCAGCCGTGGACTAGCGGATTCTACGGTGCAGTACTTC
CDR3 protein: CASRGLADSTVQYF

V gene: TRBV9
D gene: TRBD1
J gene: TRBJ2-6
clone size: once
CDR3 DNA: TGTGCCAGCAGCGTTGGTAGGGGGCGTCCTGGGGCCAACGGCCTGACTTTC
CDR3 protein: CASSVGRGRPGANGLTF

V gene: TRBV7-2
D gene: NA
J gene: TRBJ2-1
clone size: NA
CDR3 DNA: TGTGCCAGCAGCTTAGTGTCTAGCGCCCTTGGGGAGCAGTTCTTC
CDR3 protein: CASSLVSSALGEQFF

V gene: TRBV7-2
D gene: NA
J gene: TRBJ2-7
clone size: NA
CDR3 DNA: TGTGCCAGCAGCGCCCAGCCCCTTACTAGTTTACACGAGCAGTACTTC
CDR3 protein: CASSAQPLTSLHEQYF

V gene: TRBV7-9
D gene: TRBD2
J gene: TRBJ2-1
clone size: NA
CDR3 DNA: TGTGCCAGCAGCTTGACTAGCGGATACAATGAGCAGTTCTTC
CDR3 protein: CASSLTSGYNEQFF

V gene: TRBV2
D gene: NA
J gene: TRBJ2-7
clone size: NA
CDR3 DNA: TGTGCCACCGTCCAAACAGGGTCGCGGCACGAGCAGTACTTC
CDR3 protein: CATVQTGSRHEQYF

V gene: TRBV29-1
D gene: TRBD2
J gene: TRBJ2-1
clone size: NA
CDR3 DNA: TGCAGCGTGATGGGGAGGGGACTAGCGGGAGGGCGGGCCGGGCATGAGCAGTTCTTC
CDR3 protein: CSVMGRGLAGGRAGHEQFF

V gene: TRBV5-1
D gene: NA
J gene: TRBJ1-1
clone size: NA
CDR3 DNA: TGCGCCAGCAGGGGGAGGAAAGGGACGGAAGGGACTGAAGCTTTCTTT
CDR3 protein: CASRGRKGTEGTEAFF

V gene: TRBV5-6
D gene: TRBD1
J gene: TRBJ1-2
clone size: NA
CDR3 DNA: TGTGCCAGCAGCTTTATGACAGGGCGAGCTAACTATGGCTACACCTTC
CDR3 protein: CASSFMTGRANYGYTF

V gene: TRBV5-4
D gene: TRBD2
J gene: TRBJ2-1
clone size: few
CDR3 DNA: TGTGCCAGCAGCTGGTATACTAGCGGTTACAATGAGCAGTTCTTC
CDR3 protein: CASSWYTSGYNEQFF

V gene: TRBV19
D gene: TRBD1
J gene: TRBJ1-2
clone size: NA
CDR3 DNA: TGTGCCAGTAGTGGCCGGGACAGGGGACAACGCTATGGCTACACCTTC
CDR3 protein: CASSGRDRGQRYGYTF

V gene: TRBV28
D gene: TRBD1
J gene: TRBJ1-2
clone size: NA
CDR3 DNA: TGTGCCAGCAGTTCTGGGACAGGGGGCTACTATGGCTACACCTTC
CDR3 protein: CASSSGTGGYYGYTF

V gene: TRBV15
D gene: NA
J gene: TRBJ1-6
clone size: NA
CDR3 DNA: TGTGCCACCAGCAGACGACAGGTTAATTCACCCCTCCACTTT
CDR3 protein: CATSRRQVNSPLHF

V gene: TRBV7-8
D gene: TRBD2
J gene: TRBJ2-7
clone size: NA
CDR3 DNA: TGTGCCAGCAGCTCCTGGACTAGCGGATACGAGCAGTACTTC
CDR3 protein: CASSSWTSGYEQYF

V gene: TRBV5-1
D gene: NA
J gene: TRBJ2-4
clone size: NA
CDR3 DNA: TGCGCCAGCAGCTTTCCAGGAGAGGGAAACATTCAGTACTTC
CDR3 protein: CASSFPGEGNIQYF

V gene: TRBV5-1
D gene: NA
J gene: TRBJ1-5
clone size: few
CDR3 DNA: TGCGCCAGCAGCTTGGCAGGGAATAGCAATCAGCCCCAGCATTTT
CDR3 protein: CASSLAGNSNQPQHF

V gene: TRBV7-2
D gene: NA
J gene: TRBJ1-3
clone size: NA
CDR3 DNA: TGTGCCAGCAGCCCAATCGGACAGACTGCTGGAAACACCATATATTTT
CDR3 protein: CASSPIGQTAGNTIYF

V gene: TRBV5-4
D gene: TRBD2
J gene: TRBJ2-1
clone size: NA
CDR3 DNA: TGTGCCAGCAGCTCGCCCCCGGGGACTAGCGCAAACAATGAGCAGTTCTTC
CDR3 protein: CASSSPPGTSANNEQFF

V gene: TRBV6-1
D gene: TRBD1
J gene: TRBJ2-3
clone size: NA
CDR3 DNA: TGTGCCAGCAGTGCATGGACAGGGGTGGGTGATACGCAGTATTTT
CDR3 protein: CASSAWTGVGDTQYF

V gene: TRBV25-1
D gene: NA
J gene: TRBJ2-3
clone size: NA
CDR3 DNA: TGTGCCAGCAGTGACCGAGGGCCCAGCACAGATACGCAGTATTTT
CDR3 protein: CASSDRGPSTDTQYF

V gene: TRBV6-5
D gene: NA
J gene: TRBJ1-2
clone size: NA
CDR3 DNA: TGTGCCAGCAGTTACTTCGGTGGCTACACCTTC
CDR3 protein: CASSYFGGYTF

V gene: TRBV7-3
D gene: NA
J gene: TRBJ1-1
clone size: NA
CDR3 DNA: TGTGCCAGCAGCTTAGGAGGGGAAGCTTTCTTT
CDR3 protein: CASSLGGEAFF

V gene: TRBV6-1
D gene: NA
J gene: TRBJ1-3
clone size: NA
CDR3 DNA: TGTGCCAGCAGTGAAAGCCCTAGACTCCACAGCGGGAACACCATATATTTT
CDR3 protein: CASSESPRLHSGNTIYF

V gene: TRBV5-6
D gene: NA
J gene: TRBJ2-1
clone size: few
CDR3 DNA: TGTGCCAGCAGTTTCCGACGGGGGGCGAATGAGCAGTTCTTC
CDR3 protein: CASSFRRGANEQFF

V gene: TRBV28
D gene: TRBD1
J gene: TRBJ2-7
clone size: NA
CDR3 DNA: TGTGCCAGCAGTCTCTTACTCCCGGGACAGGGTAACGAGCAGTACTTC
CDR3 protein: CASSLLLPGQGNEQYF

V gene: TRBV28
D gene: TRBD2
J gene: TRBJ2-1
clone size: NA
CDR3 DNA: TGTGCCAGCAACTACCGCATTAGCGGGAGGAAGACCAATGAGCAGTTCTTC
CDR3 protein: CASNYRISGRKTNEQFF

V gene: TRBV27
D gene: NA
J gene: TRBJ2-7
clone size: NA
CDR3 DNA: TGTGCCAGCAGTTTAGGACCTAGCTACGAGCAGTACTTC
CDR3 protein: CASSLGPSYEQYF

V gene: TRBV5-1
D gene: TRBD2
J gene: TRBJ2-1
clone size: NA
CDR3 DNA: TGCGCCAGCACACCGAGCGGGAGCTCCTACAATGAGCAGTTCTTC
CDR3 protein: CASTPSGSSYNEQFF

V gene: TRBV2
D gene: TRBD1
J gene: TRBJ2-5
clone size: NA
CDR3 DNA: TGTGCCAGCAGTAACCGGGACAGCCAAGAGACCCAGTACTTC
CDR3 protein: CASSNRDSQETQYF

V gene: TRBV25-1
D gene: NA
J gene: TRBJ1-3
clone size: NA
CDR3 DNA: TGTGCCAGCCAGAGGGGGTCTGGAAACACCATATATTTT
CDR3 protein: CASQRGSGNTIYF

V gene: TRBV11-1
D gene: NA
J gene: TRBJ2-2
clone size: NA
CDR3 DNA: TGTGCCAGCAGCTTTACCGGGAACACCGGGGAGCTGTTTTTT
CDR3 protein: CASSFTGNTGELFF

V gene: TRBV28
D gene: NA
J gene: TRBJ1-6
clone size: NA
CDR3 DNA: TGTGCCACCGCGGACAAGTCACCCCTCCACTTT
CDR3 protein: CATADKSPLHF

V gene: TRBV7-9
D gene: TRBD1
J gene: TRBJ1-6
clone size: NA
CDR3 DNA: TGTGCCAGCAGAGGGACAGAGACAGATAATTCACCCCTCCACTTT
CDR3 protein: CASRGTETDNSPLHF

V gene: TRBV9
D gene: NA
J gene: TRBJ2-1
clone size: NA
CDR3 DNA: TGTGCCAGCAGTCTCCGGGACTTATCCTACAATGAGCAGTTCTTC
CDR3 protein: CASSLRDLSYNEQFF

V gene: TRBV5-6
D gene: NA
J gene: TRBJ1-1
clone size: NA
CDR3 DNA: TGTGCCAGCAGCTCATGGGGGGTGGGGAGTACTGAAGCTTTCTTT
CDR3 protein: CASSSWGVGSTEAFF

V gene: TRBV29-1
D gene: TRBD2
J gene: TRBJ2-7
clone size: NA
CDR3 DNA: TGCAGCGTTGAAGACCTGAGGCTAGCGGGAGTCACATTC
CDR3 protein: CSVEDLRLAGVTF

V gene: TRBV5-5
D gene: NA
J gene: TRBJ2-3
clone size: once
CDR3 DNA: TGCGCCAGCAGCCAAGTTAACCTAGTCTCCACAGATACGCAGTATTTT
CDR3 protein: CASSQVNLVSTDTQYF

V gene: TRBV5-4
D gene: TRBD1
J gene: TRBJ1-1
clone size: NA
CDR3 DNA: TGTGCCAGCAGCTTGGGACAGGGTGAAGCTTTCTTT
CDR3 protein: CASSLGQGEAFF

V gene: TRBV28
D gene: NA
J gene: TRBJ1-1
clone size: NA
CDR3 DNA: TGTGCCAGCAGATCGTTACAGGCGGTGTCTTTCTTT
CDR3 protein: CASRSLQAVSFF

V gene: TRBV4-1
D gene: TRBD2
J gene: TRBJ2-1
clone size: NA
CDR3 DNA: TGCGCCAGCAGCCAAGATATTAGGCTAGCGGGAGGGCCTCCCCCTTATGAGCAGTTCTTC
CDR3 protein: CASSQDIRLAGGPPPYEQFF

V gene: TRBV7-3
D gene: TRBD2
J gene: TRBJ2-5
clone size: NA
CDR3 DNA: TGTGCCAGCAGCTTAAGGGGGGCGGGACTAGCGGGCCTTTTGGAGACCCAGTACTTC
CDR3 protein: CASSLRGAGLAGLLETQYF

V gene: TRBV9
D gene: TRBD2
J gene: TRBJ2-1
clone size: NA
CDR3 DNA: TGTGCCAGCCAAAGGAGCGGGGACAATGAGCAGTTCTTC
CDR3 protein: CASQRSGDNEQFF

V gene: TRBV14
D gene: NA
J gene: TRBJ2-2
clone size: NA
CDR3 DNA: TGTGCCAGCAGAGGGACTGCTTGGAACACCGGGGAGCTGTTTTTT
CDR3 protein: CASRGTAWNTGELFF

V gene: TRBV2
D gene: NA
J gene: TRBJ2-1
clone size: NA
CDR3 DNA: TGTGCCAGCAGTCGACCTCGCCTAGGCTCCTACAATGAGCAGTTCTTC
CDR3 protein: CASSRPRLGSYNEQFF

V gene: TRBV4-1
D gene: NA
J gene: TRBJ2-1
clone size: once
CDR3 DNA: TGCGCCAGCAGCCAAGATCCTCGCGGTACCTACAATGAGCAGTTCTTC
CDR3 protein: CASSQDPRGTYNEQFF

V gene: TRBV6-1
D gene: TRBD1
J gene: TRBJ1-2
clone size: NA
CDR3 DNA: TGTGCCAGCAGGCAGACAGGGGCTAACTATGGCTACACCTTC
CDR3 protein: CASRQTGANYGYTF

V gene: TRBV19
D gene: TRBD1
J gene: TRBJ1-2
clone size: NA
CDR3 DNA: TGTGCCAGTAGGCTGGGACAGAATAACTATGGCTACACCTTC
CDR3 protein: CASRLGQNNYGYTF

V gene: TRBV2
D gene: NA
J gene: TRBJ2-5
clone size: NA
CDR3 DNA: TGTGCCAGCTGTGGGGAGGAGACCCAGTACTTC
CDR3 protein: CASCGEETQYF